This T cell receptor (beta chain) was identified in a study of control samples from healthy donors and cancer patients. The data were produced by immunoSEQ multiplex PCR, yet TCRdb's version contains in-frame clones alone and is incomplete. The sample yields tens of thousands of clones, 94% seen once. Germline V gene data show CDR1 as LGHNA and CDR2 as YSLEER. The CDR3 is 14 amino acids. V lost 3 bases and J 2 bases, leaving 10 bases between the germline ends. This TCR was recovered from a man younger than 45 in good health. The sequenced sample was blood. The rearrangement joins TRBV4-3 to TRBJ2-5; the D gene is possibly TRBD2 (5 bases). The CDR3 spells CASSQEADQETQYF. DNA for the CDR3: TGCGCCAGCAGCCAGGAGGCCGATCAAGAGACCCAGTACTTC.